The entry that follows covers one T cell receptor (beta chain) sequence. Its antigen is not identified. The data were taken from a study of cytomegalovirus exposure and HLA in healthy donors. About the research overall: An earlier analysis found some 100 million unique TCR beta sequences from 150 million to 200 million T cells. The study's early data release held some 85 million unique TCRs from HLA-typed donors. Study-wide points: Likely technical artifact: a cluster of highly shared sequence variants.

The CDR3 length is 12 residues. Trimming removed 10 bases at V and 5 bases at J, with 15 bases between. CDR1 and CDR2 (germline): MNHEY, SVGAGI. Use of 60 Vbeta and 13 Jbeta primers characterized the PCR. Some clones are missing from TCRdb's copy, which holds only in-frame ones; the method was immunoSEQ multiplex PCR. This sample has about 250,000 clones, with roughly 70% found just once. The chain employs TRBV6-5 and TRBJ2-7, with D maybe TRBD1 (6 bases). The sample taken for sequencing was PBMCs. This sequence was found in a female donor in good health and CMV-seronegative. CDR3 sequence reads: CATRGSSHEQYF. For the CDR3, the DNA is TGTGCCACCAGGGGCAGTTCCCACGAGCAGTACTTC.